This T cell receptor beta chain is from a study of immune evolution from preneoplasia to lung adenocarcinoma. The V and J ends lost 1 base and 4 bases respectively, with 10 bases between them. Germline CDR1 and CDR2: MNHEY and SMNVEV (reference sequence). CDR3 size: 14 residues. Clones were sequenced by immunoSEQ multiplex PCR, and TCRdb holds only the in-frame ones, with some missing. Among approximately 5,000 clones listed, about 75% were seen once. The sequence was obtained from a person in their sixties or seventies with lung adenocarcinoma. This chain uses TRBV27 with TRBJ1-2; perhaps TRBD1 as D (5 bases). Sequencing input: FFPE normal lung tissue adjacent to the tumor. CDR3 amino acids: CASSLYPGLYGYTF. CDR3 coding DNA: TGTGCCAGCAGTTTATATCCAGGGCTCTATGGCTACACCTTC.